These T cell receptor beta chains were read from a single sample in a study of T cells in Graves' hyperthyroidism and ophthalmopathy. Each CDR3 protein gets one entry after TCRdb re-called the multiplex PCR reads with MiXCR. The sample lists fewer than 550,000 distinct CDR3 sequences, 15% to 18% occurring once. The sequencing sample was made of blood. These receptors were obtained from a woman in her late teens or twenties with Graves' hyperthyroidism. Each CDR3 is given with its conserved first and last residue. The D gene is left open where the match is weak. Not every row has a clone size; where given, it reads once, few, many or a size class.

J,size,D,V,DNA,CDR3
TRBJ1-6,many,TRBD1,TRBV7-3,TGTGCCAGCAGCTCAATCCTCGGACAGGCTGGCCCAAATAATTCACCCCTCCACTTT,CASSSILGQAGPNNSPLHF
TRBJ2-1,many,TRBD2,TRBV10-2,TGCGCCAGCGCACGGAGCGGGAGGGACTACAATGAGCAGTTCTTC,CASARSGRDYNEQFF
TRBJ1-1,many,NA,TRBV7-3,TGTGCCAGCAGCACGGACATCAACACTGAAGCTTTCTTT,CASSTDINTEAFF
TRBJ2-1,many,TRBD1,TRBV7-8,TGTGCCAGCAGAGACAGGGGTCATGAGCAGTTCTTC,CASRDRGHEQFF
TRBJ2-3,NA,TRBD2,TRBV28,TGTGCCAGCAGTCCGATGGGAGGGGGCACAGATACGCAGTATTTT,CASSPMGGGTDTQYF
TRBJ2-5,many,NA,TRBV3-1,TGTGCCAGCAGCAACAGGGTCGGAGAGACCCAGTACTTC,CASSNRVGETQYF
TRBJ1-1,NA,NA,TRBV7-9,TGTGCCAGCAGCTTAGGGAGTGGGGGCGGACGGAACACTGAAGCTTTCTTT,CASSLGSGGGRNTEAFF
TRBJ2-3,many,NA,TRBV3-1,TGTGCCAGCAGCCAGCAGTTAGCGGCTGGCACAGATACGCAGTATTTT,CASSQQLAAGTDTQYF
TRBJ1-1,few,NA,TRBV11-2,TGTGCCAGCAGGACAAGGAGGAACACTGAAGCTTTCTTT,CASRTRRNTEAFF
TRBJ1-4,NA,NA,TRBV5-1,TGCGCCAGCAGTTTTGGTCTTCCTAATGAAAAACTGTTTTTT,CASSFGLPNEKLFF
TRBJ2-1,many,NA,TRBV7-9,TGTGCCAGCAGCTCGACCAGGTCGGGGCTTTCCTTTTTCATGGAGCAGTTCTTC,CASSSTRSGLSFFMEQFF
TRBJ1-2,NA,TRBD1,TRBV7-3,TGTGCCAGCAGCTTACCAGGGGGCTCTGGCTACACCTTC,CASSLPGGSGYTF
TRBJ2-5,many,TRBD1,TRBV14,TGTGCCAGCAGTTCTCTCGGACAGGGTCAAGAGACCCAGTACTTC,CASSSLGQGQETQYF
TRBJ1-2,many,NA,TRBV6-1,TGTGCCAGCATGAGGCAGGACCATGGCTACACCTTC,CASMRQDHGYTF
TRBJ2-3,many,NA,TRBV6-5,TGTGCCAGCAGTTACGATCCCCCTAGCACAGATACGCAGTATTTT,CASSYDPPSTDTQYF
TRBJ2-3,many,TRBD2,TRBV20-1,TGCAGTGCTACGGCCCCCAGGGCGCTAGCGGGAGGGGTTAGGGGAGATACGCAGTATTTT,CSATAPRALAGGVRGDTQYF
TRBJ2-7,NA,TRBD1,TRBV11-2,TGTGCCAGCACCGCCGGGACAGGGTTCTACGAGCAGTACTTC,CASTAGTGFYEQYF